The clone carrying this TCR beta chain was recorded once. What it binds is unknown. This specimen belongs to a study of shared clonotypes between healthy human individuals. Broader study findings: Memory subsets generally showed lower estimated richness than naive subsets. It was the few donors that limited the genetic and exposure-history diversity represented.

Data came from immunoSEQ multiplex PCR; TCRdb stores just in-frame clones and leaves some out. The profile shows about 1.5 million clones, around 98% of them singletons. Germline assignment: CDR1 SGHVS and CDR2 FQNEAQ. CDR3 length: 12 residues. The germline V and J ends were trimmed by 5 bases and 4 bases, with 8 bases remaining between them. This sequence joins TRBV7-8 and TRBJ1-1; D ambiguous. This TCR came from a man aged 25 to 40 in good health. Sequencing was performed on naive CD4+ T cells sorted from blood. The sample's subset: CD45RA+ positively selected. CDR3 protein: CASSRKGTEAFF. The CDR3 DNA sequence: TGTGCCAGCAGCCGGAAGGGCACTGAAGCTTTCTTT.